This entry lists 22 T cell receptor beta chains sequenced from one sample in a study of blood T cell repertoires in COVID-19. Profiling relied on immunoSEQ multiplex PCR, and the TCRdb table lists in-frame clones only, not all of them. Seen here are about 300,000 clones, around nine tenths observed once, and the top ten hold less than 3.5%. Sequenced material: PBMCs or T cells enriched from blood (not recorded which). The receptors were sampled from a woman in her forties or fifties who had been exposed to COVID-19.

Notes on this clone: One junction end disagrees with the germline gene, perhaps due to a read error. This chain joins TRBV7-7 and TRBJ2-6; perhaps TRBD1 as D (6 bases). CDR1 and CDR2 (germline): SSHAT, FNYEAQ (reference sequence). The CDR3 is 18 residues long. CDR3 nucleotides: TGTGCTAGCAGCTTAGTAGGACAGCCCCTCTCTGGGGCCAACGTCCTGACTTTC. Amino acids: CASSLVGQPLSGANVLTF.

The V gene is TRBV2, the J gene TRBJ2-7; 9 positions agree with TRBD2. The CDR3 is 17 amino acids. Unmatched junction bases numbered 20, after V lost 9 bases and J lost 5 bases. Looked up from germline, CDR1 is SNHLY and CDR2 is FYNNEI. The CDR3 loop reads CASTGTSLTPWDDEQYF. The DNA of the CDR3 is TGTGCCAGTACCGGGACTAGCCTAACCCCATGGGACGACGAGCAGTACTTC.

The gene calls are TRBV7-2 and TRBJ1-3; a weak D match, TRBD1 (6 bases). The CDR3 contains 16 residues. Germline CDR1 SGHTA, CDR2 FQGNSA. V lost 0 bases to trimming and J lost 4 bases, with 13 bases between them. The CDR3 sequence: CASSLARAGVGNTIYF. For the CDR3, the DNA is TGTGCCAGCAGCTTAGCGCGGGCAGGGGTAGGAAACACCATATATTTT.

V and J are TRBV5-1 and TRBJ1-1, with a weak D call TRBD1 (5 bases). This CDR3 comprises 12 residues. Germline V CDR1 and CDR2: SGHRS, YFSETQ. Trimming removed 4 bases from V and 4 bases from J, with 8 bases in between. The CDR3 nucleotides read TGCGCCAGCAGCGCCGGGGGCACTGAAGCTTTCTTT. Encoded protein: CASSAGGTEAFF.

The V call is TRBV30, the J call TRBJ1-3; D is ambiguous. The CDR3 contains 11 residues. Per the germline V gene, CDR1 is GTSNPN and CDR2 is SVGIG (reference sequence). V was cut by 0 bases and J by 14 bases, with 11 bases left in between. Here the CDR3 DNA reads TGTGCCTGGAGTGTTTCTGAGAAGTTATATTTT. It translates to CAWSVSEKLYF.

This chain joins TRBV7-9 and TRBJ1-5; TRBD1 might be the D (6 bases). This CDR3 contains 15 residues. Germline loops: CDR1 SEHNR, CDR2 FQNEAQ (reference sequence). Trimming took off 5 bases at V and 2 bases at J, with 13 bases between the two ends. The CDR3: CASSLGAGGNQPQHF. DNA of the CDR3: TGTGCCAGCAGCCTAGGGGCAGGGGGCAATCAGCCCCAGCATTTT.

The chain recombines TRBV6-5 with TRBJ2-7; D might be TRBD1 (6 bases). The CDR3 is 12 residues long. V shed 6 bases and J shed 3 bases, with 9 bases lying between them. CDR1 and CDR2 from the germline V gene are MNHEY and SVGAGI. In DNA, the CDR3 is TGTGCCAGCAGGGGACAAAACTACGAGCAGTACTTC. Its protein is CASRGQNYEQYF.

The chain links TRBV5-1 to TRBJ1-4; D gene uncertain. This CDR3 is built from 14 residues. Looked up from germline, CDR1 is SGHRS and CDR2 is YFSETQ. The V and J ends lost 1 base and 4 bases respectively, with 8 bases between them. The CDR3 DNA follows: TGCGCCAGCAGCTTGTGGCCAGTTAATGAAAAACTGTTTTTT. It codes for CASSLWPVNEKLFF.

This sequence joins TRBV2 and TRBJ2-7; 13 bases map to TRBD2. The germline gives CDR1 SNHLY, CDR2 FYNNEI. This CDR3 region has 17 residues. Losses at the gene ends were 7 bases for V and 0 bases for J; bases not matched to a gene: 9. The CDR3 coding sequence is TGTGCCAGCACCGAGGGACTAGCGGGGTCCCGCTCCTACGAGCAGTACTTC. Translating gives CASTEGLAGSRSYEQYF.

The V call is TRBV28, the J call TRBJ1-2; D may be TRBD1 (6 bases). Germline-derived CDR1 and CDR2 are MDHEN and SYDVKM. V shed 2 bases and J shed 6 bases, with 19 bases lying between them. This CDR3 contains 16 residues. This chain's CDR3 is CASSLEQGGVVHGYTF. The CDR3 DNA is TGTGCCAGCAGTTTAGAACAGGGAGGGGTGGTCCATGGCTACACCTTC.

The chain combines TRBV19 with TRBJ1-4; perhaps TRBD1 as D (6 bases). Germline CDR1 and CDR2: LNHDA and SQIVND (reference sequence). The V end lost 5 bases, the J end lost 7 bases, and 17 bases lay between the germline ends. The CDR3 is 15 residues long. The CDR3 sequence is CASSGRTANPEKLFF. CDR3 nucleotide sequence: TGTGCCAGTAGTGGCAGGACAGCGAATCCTGAAAAACTGTTTTTT.

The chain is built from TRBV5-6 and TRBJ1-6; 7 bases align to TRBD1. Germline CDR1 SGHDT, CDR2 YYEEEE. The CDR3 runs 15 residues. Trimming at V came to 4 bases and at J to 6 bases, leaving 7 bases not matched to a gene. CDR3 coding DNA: TGTGCCAGCAGCATTGGACAGGTTCGTAATTCACCCCTCCACTTT. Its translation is CASSIGQVRNSPLHF.

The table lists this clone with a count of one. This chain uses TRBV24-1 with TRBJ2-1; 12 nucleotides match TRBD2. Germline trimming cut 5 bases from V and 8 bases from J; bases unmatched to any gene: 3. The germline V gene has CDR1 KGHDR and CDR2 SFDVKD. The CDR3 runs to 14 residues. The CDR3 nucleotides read TGTGCCACCAGTGGGACTAGCGGGGATTATGAGCAGTTCTTC. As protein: CATSGTSGDYEQFF.

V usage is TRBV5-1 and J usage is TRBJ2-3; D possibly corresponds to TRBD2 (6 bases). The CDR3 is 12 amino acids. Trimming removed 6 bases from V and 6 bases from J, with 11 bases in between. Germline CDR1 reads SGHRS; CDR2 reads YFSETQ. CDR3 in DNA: TGCGCCAGCAACGGGGGAGCGGATACGCAGTATTTT. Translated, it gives CASNGGADTQYF.

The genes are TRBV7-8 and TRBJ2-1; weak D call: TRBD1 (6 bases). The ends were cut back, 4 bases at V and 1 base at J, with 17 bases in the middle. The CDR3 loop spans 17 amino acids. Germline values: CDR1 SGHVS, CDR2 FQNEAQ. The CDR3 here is CASSSYRDRRSYNEQFF. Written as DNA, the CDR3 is TGTGCCAGCAGCTCTTACCGAGACAGGCGTTCCTACAATGAGCAGTTCTTC.

CDR3 DNA: TGTGCCAGCAGCCCGAGCGGGCAGGGTGGCTACACCTTC. It yields the protein CASSPSGQGGYTF. The chain combines TRBV7-8 with TRBJ1-2, with a tentative D call TRBD1 (5 bases). This CDR3 is 13 amino acids long. The germline gives CDR1 SGHVS, CDR2 FQNEAQ. V gave up 5 bases and J gave up 7 bases, with 14 bases separating them.

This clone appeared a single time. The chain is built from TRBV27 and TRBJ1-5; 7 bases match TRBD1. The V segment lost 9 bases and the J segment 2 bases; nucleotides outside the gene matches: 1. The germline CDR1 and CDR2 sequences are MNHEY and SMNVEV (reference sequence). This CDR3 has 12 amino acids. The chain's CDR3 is CASQGGNQPQHF. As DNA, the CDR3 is TGTGCCAGTCAGGGGGGCAATCAGCCCCAGCATTTT.

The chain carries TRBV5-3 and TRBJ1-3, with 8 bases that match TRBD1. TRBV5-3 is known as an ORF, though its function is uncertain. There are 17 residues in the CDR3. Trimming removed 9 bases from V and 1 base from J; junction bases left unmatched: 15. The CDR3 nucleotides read TGTGCCACGACCGGACAGGGCCGAATTTCATCTGGAAACACCATATATTTT. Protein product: CATTGQGRISSGNTIYF.

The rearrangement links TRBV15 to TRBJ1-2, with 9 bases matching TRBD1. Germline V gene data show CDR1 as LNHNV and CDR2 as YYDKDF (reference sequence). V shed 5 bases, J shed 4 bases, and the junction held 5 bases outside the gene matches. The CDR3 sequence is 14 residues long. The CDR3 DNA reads TGTGCCACCAGCCGACAGGGGGGAGGCTATGGCTACACCTTC. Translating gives CATSRQGGGYGYTF.

The DNA for the CDR3 is TGTGCCAGCACAAGCGGGGCAACATACAATGAGCAGTTCTTC. Translation: CASTSGATYNEQFF. V usage is TRBV27 and J usage is TRBJ2-1; 7 positions match TRBD2. Germline V CDR1 and CDR2: MNHEY, SMNVEV (reference sequence). J gave up 4 bases and V 7 bases, and 7 bases lay outside the gene matches. CDR3 length: 14 residues.

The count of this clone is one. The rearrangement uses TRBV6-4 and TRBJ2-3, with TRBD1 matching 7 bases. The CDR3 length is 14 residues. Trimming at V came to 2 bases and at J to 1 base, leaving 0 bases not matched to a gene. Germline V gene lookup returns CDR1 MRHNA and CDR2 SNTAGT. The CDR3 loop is CASSDDRGTDTQYF. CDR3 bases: TGTGCCAGCAGTGACGACAGGGGCACAGATACGCAGTATTTT.

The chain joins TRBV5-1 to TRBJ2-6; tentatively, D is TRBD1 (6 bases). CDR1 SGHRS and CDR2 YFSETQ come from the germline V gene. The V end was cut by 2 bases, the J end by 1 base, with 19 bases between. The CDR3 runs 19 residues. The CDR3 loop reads CASSFYRENQVSGANVLTF. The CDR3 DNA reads TGCGCCAGCAGCTTCTACAGGGAGAACCAGGTGTCTGGGGCCAACGTCCTGACTTTC.